The T cell receptor (beta chain) described here comes from a study of T cell responses to AZD1222 COVID-19 vaccine (dated by TCRdb to the early 2020s). Regarding the research as a whole: TCR sequencing was performed for approximately 240 trial participants, of whom around 210 were given two doses of AZD1222 and roughly 25 were given two doses of MenACWY control vaccine. Enrollment into the trials was organized by age into subgroups of 18-55, 56-69 and 70-plus years, and those subgroups contained about 150, 27 and 61 TCR-sequenced participants, respectively.

The time point tag for this specimen amounts to: about 28 days (+/-7) after the second vaccine dose. AZD1222 recipients given second doses at about 4 weeks or at about 12 weeks were pooled, since spike-specific TCR depth and breadth were not found to differ between the two schedules. Samples from vaccinated people were obtained from the UK trials COV001 and COV002, which included a single-blind randomized controlled phase 2/3 trial of AZD1222 (ChAdOx1 nCoV-19) in healthy adults. For TCRbeta chain sequencing, PBMC samples were collected from trial participants at day 0 and at day 28 after the second dose. The CDR3 regions of human TCRbeta chains were subjected to immunosequencing. On the authors' methods: Repertoire TCRs were checked for matches against a reference library of SARS-CoV-2-specific TCRs that had been generated using the MIRA antigen-specificity platform. Breadth meant the fraction of unique TCRs that were SARS-CoV-2-associated, whereas depth meant the fraction of total T cells that were SARS-CoV-2-associated. Using the MIRA data, every spike-specific TCR was mapped to the spike region that the TCR reacted to and assigned to either a CD4 or a CD8 class. Log10-transformed breadth and depth values were compared by one-way ANOVA with Sidak's multiple comparisons tests. In TCRdb, the immuneACCESS table is reduced to in-frame sequences with V and J assigned. These tables do not hold every clone; where another copy was compared, an unresolved V gene accounts for under half, and the others remain unexplained. V and J calls plus clone size are reproduced from that table; the DNA served to infer D and trimming. The sample includes 150,000 to 160,000 clones, with 90% to 95% observed a single time. The top ten hold about 1.6% of the sample.

What the work shows at the level of the full study, not this receptor alone: The vaccine-associated CD4 TCRs covered the entire spike protein, and the dominant responses fell in regions 160-218 and 743-854. After two AZD1222 doses, both the breadth and the depth of spike-specific TCRs were significantly higher than at day 0 and than in MenACWY recipients. Only 5 to 7 AZD1222 recipients were SARS-CoV-2 seropositive at baseline, limiting conclusions about previously exposed vaccinees. Because no samples from the day 14 peak response were available, repertoires could be characterized only after the peak T cell response. Reportedly, almost half of the unique spike-specific TCRs recognized epitopes lying outside the regions that are mutated in the B.1.351 and B.1.1.7 variants. Most participants were white British and females outnumbered males, and the authors suggested that clonal diversity may have been underestimated. In the small 56-69-year group, the increase in depth fell short of significance, most likely because of low power.

A note on this clone: There is no known antigen for this receptor. One base away there is no much larger clone; base qualities are not given.

The source of this sequence is an adult who received the AZD1222 COVID-19 vaccine. Here the sequenced sample was peripheral blood, taken 28 days after the second AZD1222 dose.

The bases are TGTGCCAGTAGTATCGACGCAGGAGAGAACACTGAAGCTTTCTTT. This is translated as CASSIDAGENTEAFF. Rearrangement joined TRBV19 to TRBJ1-1; confidence is insufficient to name the D gene. The germline V gene (reference sequence) gives CDR1 as LNHDA and CDR2 as SQIVND. From the cysteine through the phenylalanine, the CDR3 covers 15 amino acids. Of all the DNA, just the CDR3 is kept, 45 bases in frame from base 1. Deletion took 3 bases off V and 1 base off J, with a span of 12 bases between the germline ends.